These 17 T cell receptor beta chains originate from one sample sequenced in a study of breast tumors, draining lymph nodes, adjacent tissues. Samples came from axillary lymph nodes draining the breast cancer. TCRdb fed the multiplex PCR reads into MiXCR, producing one record per CDR3 protein. The table has around 130,000 distinct CDR3 sequences, about 20% seen once. The sequenced material came from axillary lymph node tissue. These receptors came from a female donor with breast cancer. Some clones in this sample may be carry-over from other donors' samples.

This clonotype was counted at least ten times. The chain joins TRBV2 to TRBJ2-7; D gene ambiguous. Trimming cost V 2 bases and J 3 bases, with 11 bases left between them. Germline V lookup: CDR1 SNHLY, CDR2 FYNNEI. The CDR3 loop spans 14 amino acids. The CDR3 here is CASSEYRTGYEQYF. CDR3 coding DNA: TGTGCCAGCAGTGAATATAGGACGGGCTACGAGCAGTACTTC. Using reference TRBV2 and TRBJ2-7 for the parts outside the CDR3, the full variable domain is EPEVTQTPSHQVTQMGQEVILRCVPISNHLYFYWYRQILGQKVEFLVSFYNNEISEKSEIFDDQFSVERPDGSNFTLKIRSTKLEDSAMYFCASSEYRTGYEQYFGPGTRLTVT.

This clonotype was recorded many times. The chain uses TRBV6-5 and TRBJ2-3, with 7 bases matching TRBD2. The germline CDR1 and CDR2 sequences are MNHEY and SVGAGI. V shed 6 bases, J shed 5 bases, and the junction held 2 bases outside the gene matches. The CDR3 loop spans 12 amino acids. CDR3 sequence: CASRAGEDTQYF. The CDR3 DNA follows: TGTGCCAGCAGGGCGGGGGAAGATACGCAGTATTTT.

This clonotype was detected ten times or more. The chain recombines TRBV4-1 with TRBJ1-6, with D unresolved. V lost 1 base, J lost 7 bases, and 11 bases lay in between. This CDR3 is built from 15 residues. CDR1 is MGHRA and CDR2 is YSYEKL in the germline V gene. CDR3 in amino acids: CASSQGTPKNSPLHF. In nucleotides, the CDR3 is TGCGCCAGCAGCCAAGGGACCCCGAAGAATTCACCCCTCCACTTT.

This clonotype has a count of ten or more. V and J are TRBV7-2 and TRBJ2-2; the D gene is possibly TRBD2 (6 bases). The CDR3 contains 15 residues. The germline CDR1 and CDR2 sequences are SGHTA and FQGNSA. Trimming shortened V by 1 base and J by 7 bases, and 13 bases separated the two germline ends. In nucleotides, the CDR3 is TGTGCCAGCAGCTTAGTGGCGGGATTTGTCGGGGAGCTGTTTTTT. Protein sequence: CASSLVAGFVGELFF.

This clonotype was counted many times. The V and J genes are TRBV12-3 or TRBV12-4 and TRBJ2-7; perhaps TRBD2 as D (6 bases). The V end was cut by 6 bases, the J end by 2 bases, with 17 bases between. This CDR3 spans 15 amino acids. For the CDR3, the DNA is TGTGCCAGCAGCGGCTTCCGGGGGAGCCCCTACGAGCAGTACTTC. Translated, it gives CASSGFRGSPYEQYF.

This clonotype has more than one count but fewer than ten. The V call is TRBV18, the J call TRBJ1-5; D might be TRBD1 (5 bases). Trimming cost V 2 bases and J 0 bases, with 17 bases left between them. Germline assignment: CDR1 KGHSH and CDR2 LQKENI. This CDR3 has 18 residues. The chain's CDR3 is CASSPRHRQRGSNQPQHF. The CDR3 nucleotides read TGTGCCAGCTCACCAAGACACCGTCAAAGGGGTAGCAATCAGCCCCAGCATTTT.

This clonotype appeared a few times. The chain combines TRBV3-1 with TRBJ2-2; no firm D call. V was clipped by 8 bases and J by 5 bases, with 6 bases between them. The V gene's germline CDR1 is LGHDT and CDR2 YNNKEL (reference sequence). The CDR3 contains 11 residues. CDR3: CASQNTGELFF. CDR3 nucleotides: TGTGCCAGCCAGAATACCGGGGAGCTGTTTTTT.

This clonotype has ten or more counts. The V call is TRBV9, the J call TRBJ1-2; perhaps TRBD1 as D (5 bases). CDR1 and CDR2 (germline): SGDLS, YYNGEE. The CDR3 runs 14 residues. The ends were cut back, 6 bases at V and 2 bases at J, with 14 bases in the middle. The CDR3 protein is CASNKHEGNYGYTF. The CDR3 DNA sequence: TGTGCCAGCAACAAACACGAGGGGAACTATGGCTACACCTTC.

At least ten counts were recorded for this clonotype. J is TRBJ1-2 and V is TRBV7-2; D may be TRBD1 (5 bases). Per the germline V gene, CDR1 is SGHTA and CDR2 is FQGNSA. CDR3 length: 16 residues. V was trimmed by 8 bases and J by 1 base, leaving 20 bases between them. CDR3 sequence reads: CASGPIRTTGNYGYTF. CDR3 bases: TGTGCCAGCGGACCTATTAGGACAACTGGTAACTATGGCTACACCTTC.

With regard to this clonotype: A much larger clone lies one base from this, so it may be a read error. The V call is TRBV5-4, the J call TRBJ2-1, with TRBD2 matching over 9 bases. Germline V lookup: CDR1 SGHNT, CDR2 YYREEE (reference sequence). V gave up 0 bases and J gave up 12 bases; unmatched junction bases: 7. The CDR3 loop spans 14 amino acids. The CDR3 sequence is CASSLDPAGGLQFF. The CDR3, as DNA: TGTGCCAGCAGCTTGGACCCAGCGGGAGGACTGCAGTTCTTC.

Many counts were recorded for this clonotype. This sequence joins TRBV7-3 and TRBJ2-1; TRBD2 is a possible D gene (6 bases). V was pared by 1 base and J by 4 bases, with 11 bases between. Germline V gives CDR1 SGHTA, CDR2 FQGTGA. The length of the CDR3 is 15 residues. CDR3 bases: TGTGCCAGCAGCTTAAGAGGCGGGACTTACAATGAGCAGTTCTTC. This translates into CASSLRGGTYNEQFF.

In its sample, this clonotype was seen many times. The CDR3 sequence: CSVPGYEQFF. The CDR3 region has the DNA TGCAGCGTCCCGGGGTATGAGCAGTTCTTC. This chain joins TRBV29-1 and TRBJ2-1; D may be TRBD2 (5 bases). Trimming removed 6 bases at V and 8 bases at J, with 8 bases between. The germline CDR1 and CDR2 sequences are SQVTM and ANQGSEA. The CDR3 loop spans 10 amino acids.

Many counts were recorded for this clonotype. The genes are TRBV5-1 and TRBJ2-3; 7 bases line up with TRBD2. With V trimmed by 0 bases and J by 1 base, 5 bases remained unmatched. Germline-derived CDR1 and CDR2 are SGHRS and YFSETQ. The CDR3 has 16 amino acids. This CDR3 reads CASSLEGGEGTDTQYF. DNA for the CDR3: TGCGCCAGCAGCTTGGAGGGAGGGGAGGGCACAGATACGCAGTATTTT.

This clonotype came up many times. This chain uses TRBV10-1 with TRBJ2-7; tentative D call: TRBD1 (6 bases). With 5 bases removed from V and 2 bases from J, the gap between germline ends came to 16 bases. Germline V lookup: CDR1 WNHNN, CDR2 SYGVQD (reference sequence). The length of the CDR3 is 15 residues. The CDR3 nucleotides are TGCGCCAGCAGTCCGGGACAAGGCCGCACCTACGAGCAGTACTTC. Translating gives CASSPGQGRTYEQYF.

This clonotype was found many times. The CDR3 spells CASSEAGGWDNEQFF. Written as DNA, the CDR3 is TGTGCCAGCAGCGAAGCGGGAGGATGGGACAATGAGCAGTTCTTC. The rearrangement joins TRBV9 to TRBJ2-1, with 9 bases fitting TRBD2. The CDR3 totals 15 residues. Germline CDR1 and CDR2: SGDLS and YYNGEE. Unmatched junction bases numbered 6, after V lost 3 bases and J lost 5 bases.

Ten or more counts support this clonotype. The J gene is TRBJ2-5, the V gene TRBV13; unclear D gene. This CDR3 region has 16 residues. Per germline, CDR1 PRHDT and CDR2 FYEKMQ (reference sequence). V was pared by 1 base and J by 3 bases, with 15 bases between. The CDR3 protein is CASSLVGSRLEETQYF. The CDR3 nucleotides are TGTGCCAGCAGCTTAGTGGGCAGTCGTTTGGAAGAGACCCAGTACTTC.

This clonotype was observed many times. As DNA, the CDR3 is TGTGCCAGCAGTGCCGCTCATAATTCACCCCTCCACTTT. This codes for CASSAAHNSPLHF. The rearrangement joins TRBV12-3 or TRBV12-4 to TRBJ1-6; D is unresolved. V lost 5 bases and J lost 5, with 7 bases in between. The CDR3 runs 13 residues.